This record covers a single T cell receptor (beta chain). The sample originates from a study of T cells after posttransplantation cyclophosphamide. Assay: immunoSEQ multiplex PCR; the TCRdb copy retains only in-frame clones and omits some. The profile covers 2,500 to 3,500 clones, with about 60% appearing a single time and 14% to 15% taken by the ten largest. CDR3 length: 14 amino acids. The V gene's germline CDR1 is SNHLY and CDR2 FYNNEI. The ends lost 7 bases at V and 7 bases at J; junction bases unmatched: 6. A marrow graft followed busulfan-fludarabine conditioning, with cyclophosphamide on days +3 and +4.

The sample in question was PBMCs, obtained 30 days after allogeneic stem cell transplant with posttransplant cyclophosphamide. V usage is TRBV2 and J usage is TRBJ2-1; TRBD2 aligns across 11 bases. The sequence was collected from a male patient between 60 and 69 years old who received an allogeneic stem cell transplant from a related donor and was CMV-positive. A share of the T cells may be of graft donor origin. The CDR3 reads CASKALAGGNEQFF. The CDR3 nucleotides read TGTGCCAGCAAAGCGCTAGCGGGGGGAAATGAGCAGTTCTTC.